The entry below gives a single TCR beta chain sequence along with its context. The antigen is not known. This sequence may be a read error, since a much larger clone differs from it by one base. Samples came from axillary lymph nodes draining the breast cancer. TCRdb processed the multiplex PCR reads anew with MiXCR; each CDR3 protein has one entry. This repertoire shows around 150,000 distinct CDR3 sequences, approximately 32% found once; its top ten account for 2.3%. The data derive from a study of breast tumors, draining lymph nodes, adjacent tissues. Study findings and constraints: Tumor T cell lymph node origin was a supported hypothesis, not proven. Findings are consistent with lymph node origin and intratumoral expansion of most tumor T cells. Tumors had less TCR diversity than lymph nodes, more than nontumor tissue. Luminal-like breast cancer showed significantly greater tumor-nontumor repertoire similarity than basal-like breast cancer did.

CDR1 and CDR2 (germline): MNHEY, SVGEGT. Deletions cut 5 bases from V and 4 bases from J, with 15 bases between. The CDR3 is 15 amino acids. The rearrangement joins TRBV6-2 or TRBV6-3 to TRBJ2-1; the D gene is possibly TRBD2 (8 bases). The sample comprised axillary lymph node tissue. This sequence originates from a female donor with breast cancer. Some clones in this sample may be carry-over from other donors' samples. The CDR3 DNA reads as TGTGCCAGCAGTCACAGGGGACTAGTGTACAATGAGCAGTTCTTC. This sequence encodes CASSHRGLVYNEQFF.